This is a list of T cell receptor beta chains from one sample in a study of blood T cell repertoires in COVID-19. Sequencing used immunoSEQ multiplex PCR; TCRdb keeps in-frame clones, though not all of them. The profile shows 30,000 or so clones, 68% of them singletons. Sequenced sample: peripheral blood. The receptors shown here come from a human donor in a cohort sampled during active COVID-19. The CDR3 runs from the conserved cysteine through the conserved F or W. A D gene is named only where the DNA matches it firmly. Only part of the rows carry a size: once, few, many, or a class if the clone is expanded.

D	V	J	size	CDR3	DNA
-	TRBV12-2	TRBJ2-7	once	CASRPRDGGRDEQYF	TGTGCAAGTCGCCCGCGGGATGGAGGAAGGGACGAGCAGTACTTC
TRBD1	TRBV5-1	TRBJ2-6	few	CASSLSWDRVRSLNGANVLTF	TGCGCCAGCAGCTTGTCCTGGGACAGGGTAAGGTCCCTCAATGGGGCCAACGTCCTGACTTTC
TRBD2	TRBV7-8	TRBJ2-3	-	CASSLERSLAGSTDTQYF	TGTGCCAGCAGCTTAGAGCGGTCACTAGCGGGGAGCACAGATACGCAGTATTTT
-	TRBV11-1	TRBJ2-7	-	CASSSDRSYEQYF	TGTGCCAGCAGCTCGGACAGATCCTACGAGCAGTACTTC
TRBD2	TRBV9	TRBJ2-5	-	CASSASGGPGETQYF	TGTGCCAGCAGCGCCTCGGGGGGGCCCGGAGAGACCCAGTACTTC
TRBD2	TRBV2	TRBJ2-5	-	CASRGTSGKSLQETQYF	TGTGCCAGCAGGGGGACTAGCGGGAAGTCACTCCAAGAGACCCAGTACTTC
-	TRBV27	TRBJ2-7	-	CASSQLGVRAGSSYEQYF	TGTGCCAGCAGCCAGCTGGGAGTACGGGCGGGGAGCTCCTACGAGCAGTACTTC
-	TRBV3-1/TRBV3-2	TRBJ2-7	-	CASSQSGTGGVHEQYF	TGTGCCAGCAGCCAATCCGGAACAGGGGGGGTTCACGAGCAGTACTTC
-	TRBV6-5	TRBJ2-3	-	CATRGSTDTQYF	TGTGCCACACGGGGGTCCACAGATACGCAGTATTTT
TRBD1	TRBV28	TRBJ1-4	-	CASTGQTNEKLFF	TGTGCCAGCACGGGACAGACGAATGAAAAACTGTTTTTT
TRBD1	TRBV2	TRBJ2-7	once	CASSGQYEQYF	TGTGCCAGCTCGGGACAGTACGAGCAGTACTTC
TRBD1	TRBV5-4	TRBJ2-1	-	CASSWGQGATTTPQFF	TGTGCCAGCAGCTGGGGGCAGGGGGCAACCACCACTCCTCAGTTCTTC
TRBD2	TRBV24-1	TRBJ2-1	few	CATSTNSGGASEQFF	TGTGCCACCAGTACGAATTCGGGGGGGGCAAGTGAGCAGTTCTTC
-	TRBV18	TRBJ2-7	few	CASSPPAGDYEQYF	TGTGCCAGCTCACCACCCGCAGGGGACTACGAGCAGTACTTC
-	TRBV11-2	TRBJ1-2	-	CASSASGGVVLDYGYTF	TGTGCCAGCAGCGCGTCGGGGGGGGTAGTACTTGACTATGGCTACACCTTC
TRBD2	TRBV7-3	TRBJ2-1	few	CASLKWEGDNEQFF	TGTGCCAGCCTCAAGTGGGAGGGAGACAATGAGCAGTTCTTC
-	TRBV7-2	TRBJ1-2	few	CASSRQELEWTF	TGTGCCAGCTCCCGACAGGAGCTAGAATGGACCTTC
TRBD2	TRBV12-3/TRBV12-4	TRBJ2-5	-	CASSSGGWETQYF	TGTGCCAGCAGTTCGGGGGGGTGGGAGACCCAGTACTTC
TRBD1	TRBV24-1	TRBJ2-4	-	CATSDPGQGKNIQYF	TGTGCCACCAGTGACCCCGGACAGGGCAAAAACATTCAGTACTTC
TRBD2	TRBV3-1/TRBV3-2	TRBJ2-5	medium-sized	CASSPGLLAGGKETQYF	TGTGCCAGCAGCCCGGGTTTGCTAGCGGGGGGTAAAGAGACCCAGTACTTC
-	TRBV11-2	TRBJ2-1	-	CASSLETGTLYNEQFF	TGTGCCAGCAGCTTGGAAACAGGGACCCTCTACAATGAGCAGTTCTTC
-	TRBV6-2/TRBV6-3	TRBJ2-5	-	CASSYGGSPHTETQYF	TGTGCCAGCAGTTACGGGGGCTCCCCTCACACGGAGACCCAGTACTTC
TRBD1	TRBV10-3	TRBJ2-7	-	CAISGGQGSYEQYF	TGTGCCATCAGTGGCGGACAGGGGTCCTACGAGCAGTACTTC
-	TRBV11-3	TRBJ1-3	once	CASSLGDFSGNTIYF	TGTGCCAGCAGCTTAGGGGACTTCTCTGGAAACACCATATATTTT
-	TRBV12-3/TRBV12-4	TRBJ1-5	few	CASRLGGYQPQHF	TGTGCCAGCAGACTCGGGGGATACCAGCCCCAGCATTTT
-	TRBV27	TRBJ2-7	-	CASSLSGAKNEQYF	TGTGCCAGCAGTTTGTCAGGGGCCAAGAACGAGCAGTACTTC
-	TRBV6-5	TRBJ1-5	few	CASSPRQSSNQPQHF	TGTGCCAGCAGTCCCCGACAGTCTAGCAATCAGCCCCAGCATTTT
-	TRBV11-2	TRBJ2-3	-	CASSLGGGLRDTQYF	TGTGCCAGCAGCTTAGGAGGAGGGTTAAGAGATACGCAGTATTTT
-	TRBV19	TRBJ2-7	-	CASSGRDYEQYF	TGTGCCAGTAGCGGCAGGGACTACGAGCAGTACTTC
-	TRBV19	TRBJ2-1	-	CASSNAGITYNEQFF	TGTGCCAGTAGTAACGCGGGGATAACCTACAATGAGCAGTTCTTC
TRBD2	TRBV7-3	TRBJ2-1	-	CASSSALAGDNEQFF	TGTGCCAGCAGCTCGGCACTAGCGGGAGACAATGAGCAGTTCTTC